This T cell receptor beta chain is drawn from a study of blood T cell repertoires in COVID-19. At the level of the study: Sources were T cells, B-cell-depleted T cells, or PBMCs; the material itself was cDNA or gDNA.

Using immunoSEQ multiplex PCR, the repertoire was profiled, and TCRdb retains in-frame clones only, with some absent. The data show around 190,000 clones, with 70% to 90% seen just once and 15% to 20% held by the top ten. With 11 bases clipped from V and 4 bases from J, the junction kept 5 bases outside the gene matches. The CDR3 length is 15 residues. Germline values: CDR1 ENHRY, CDR2 SYGVKD. Input material: peripheral blood. The clonotype comes from a man aged 50 to 60 with COVID-19, enrolled during active disease. This chain connects TRBV10-3 to TRBJ2-2; 15 bases align to TRBD2. CDR3 in amino acids: CASGTSGGPTGELFF. Written as DNA, the CDR3 is TGTGCCTCCGGGACTAGCGGGGGGCCCACCGGGGAGCTGTTTTTT.